Shown below are 14 T cell receptor beta chains from a single sample sequenced in a study of shared clonotypes between healthy human individuals. Measured with immunoSEQ multiplex PCR; TCRdb has only the in-frame clones, and not every one. Among millions of clones listed, approximately 93% were seen once. Sample: naive CD4+ T cells from PBMCs. Documented subset: CD45RA+ positively selected. The receptors were sampled from a man in his late teens or twenties in good health. Some clones in this sample may be carry-over from other donors' samples.

The chain combines TRBV28 with TRBJ2-5; D is uncertain. CDR3 length: 13 residues. The germline V gene encodes CDR1 MDHEN and CDR2 SYDVKM. V lost 5 bases to trimming and J lost 2 bases, with 9 bases between them. CDR3 in amino acids: CASSTTPQETQYF. DNA of the CDR3: TGTGCCAGCAGTACGACGCCTCAAGAGACCCAGTACTTC.

This clone showed up just once. V and J are TRBV10-3 and TRBJ1-1; D remains unclear. V was pared by 2 bases and J by 1 base, with 11 bases between. CDR3 length: 15 amino acids. From germline, CDR1 is ENHRY and CDR2 SYGVKD. DNA of the CDR3: TGTGCCATCAGTGAGATAGAGGAGGGGAACACTGAAGCTTTCTTT. Its translation is CAISEIEEGNTEAFF.

The chain carries TRBV5-6 and TRBJ1-1; D might be TRBD1 (5 bases). Germline CDR1 and CDR2: SGHDT and YYEEEE. V dropped 6 bases and J dropped 0 bases, with 12 bases sitting between them. CDR3 length: 14 amino acids. The CDR3 loop reads CASTGRAVNTEAFF. For the CDR3, the DNA is TGTGCCAGCACCGGCAGGGCGGTGAACACTGAAGCTTTCTTT.

Remarks on this clone: The same CDR3 is also encoded by other DNA sequences in this sample. The rearrangement links TRBV4-1 to TRBJ1-5; D not resolved. The CDR3 extends over 13 amino acids. Germline assignment: CDR1 MGHRA and CDR2 YSYEKL. V was clipped by 1 base and J by 2 bases, with 3 bases between them. CDR3 sequence (DNA): TGCGCCAGCAGCCAAGGTGGCAATCAGCCCCAGCATTTT. Translating it yields CASSQGGNQPQHF.

This chain uses TRBV7-3 with TRBJ2-6, with 7 positions matching TRBD1. CDR3 length equals 18 residues. CDR1 and CDR2 from the germline V gene are SGHTA and FQGTGA. The J segment lost 0 bases and the V segment lost 5 bases, leaving 10 bases of the junction unmatched. CDR3 coding DNA: TGTGCCAGCAGCGTAGCCGGGACAGCTTACTCTGGGGCCAACGTCCTGACTTTC. It is translated as CASSVAGTAYSGANVLTF. The variable domain in full, completed from reference TRBV7-3 and TRBJ2-6, reads GAGVSQTPSNKVTEKGKYVELRCDPISGHTALYWYRQSLGQGPEFLIYFQGTGAADDSGLPNDRFFAVRPEGSVSTLKIQRTERGDSAVYLCASSVAGTAYSGANVLTFGAGSRLTVL.

V and J are TRBV29-1 and TRBJ2-1; 9 bases line up with TRBD2. The CDR3 sequence is 15 residues long. CDR1 and CDR2 from the germline V gene are SQVTM and ANQGSEA. With 0 bases clipped from V and 3 bases from J, the junction kept 3 bases outside the gene matches. The CDR3 protein is CSVEDLAGIYNEQFF. The CDR3 coding sequence is TGCAGCGTTGAAGATCTAGCGGGAATCTACAATGAGCAGTTCTTC.

This chain uses TRBV5-1 with TRBJ2-7; D remains ambiguous. Trimming shortened V by 4 bases and J by 2 bases, and 13 bases separated the two germline ends. The CDR3 has 14 residues. Germline V gene sequence: CDR1 SGHRS, CDR2 YFSETQ. DNA for the CDR3: TGCGCCAGCAGCGACCCTGGCTCTCCCTACGAGCAGTACTTC. Its protein product is CASSDPGSPYEQYF.

The chain couples TRBV19 to TRBJ1-2, with 11 bases that match TRBD1. The CDR3 is 18 residues long. The V gene's germline CDR1 is LNHDA and CDR2 SQIVND (reference sequence). V trimming: 4 bases; J trimming: 4 bases; junction bases outside the gene matches: 14. CDR3 loop: CASSTPGTGGDSGYGYTF. For the CDR3, the DNA is TGTGCCAGTAGTACCCCCGGGACAGGGGGAGATAGTGGCTATGGCTACACCTTC.

The rearrangement joins TRBV7-6 to TRBJ2-3; no definite D call. The CDR3 runs to 17 residues. V lost 7 bases, J lost 6 bases, and 26 bases lay in between. CDR1 SGHVS and CDR2 FNYEAQ come from the germline V gene. CDR3 loop: CASTIYPTEERVDTQYF. Written as DNA, the CDR3 is TGTGCCAGCACCATTTATCCCACCGAAGAGAGAGTCGATACGCAGTATTTT.

J is TRBJ2-7 and V is TRBV7-8; no clear D. Trimming pared 0 bases from V and 0 bases from J, leaving 6 bases between. Germline lookup yields CDR1 SGHVS and CDR2 FQNEAQ. The CDR3 covers 14 residues. The CDR3 nucleotides read TGTGCCAGCAGCTTAGCCCATGTCTCCTACGAGCAGTACTTC. Protein sequence: CASSLAHVSYEQYF.

The rearrangement uses TRBV27 and TRBJ1-2, with D perhaps TRBD1 (5 bases). V was clipped by 10 bases and J by 0 bases, with 15 bases between them. This CDR3 spans 14 amino acids. Germline V gives CDR1 MNHEY, CDR2 SMNVEV (reference sequence). CDR3 amino acids: CATPPREPNYGYTF. The CDR3 DNA reads TGTGCCACGCCCCCCAGGGAACCTAACTATGGCTACACCTTC.

The rearrangement uses TRBV7-9 and TRBJ2-5; D is undetermined. This CDR3 has 12 amino acids. Deletions cut 2 bases from V and 7 bases from J, with 8 bases between. Looked up from germline, CDR1 is SEHNR and CDR2 is FQNEAQ (reference sequence). The CDR3: CASSLFIGTQYF. CDR3 nucleotide sequence: TGTGCCAGCAGCTTATTCATAGGGACCCAGTACTTC.

Notes on this clone: This sample also contains other DNA sequences that code for the same CDR3. This chain joins TRBV5-1 and TRBJ2-1; TRBD1 matches at 8 bases. This CDR3 is 15 amino acids long. Germline lookup yields CDR1 SGHRS and CDR2 YFSETQ. V shed 4 bases, J shed 0 bases, and the junction held 3 bases outside the gene matches. Written as DNA, the CDR3 is TGCGCCAGCAGCCCAGGACAGGGCTCCTACAATGAGCAGTTCTTC. Amino acid sequence: CASSPGQGSYNEQFF.

The rearrangement links TRBV2 to TRBJ1-5; a possible D gene is TRBD1 (5 bases). Deletions cut 8 bases from V and 2 bases from J, with 16 bases between. Germline lookup yields CDR1 SNHLY and CDR2 FYNNEI. The CDR3 is 15 amino acids. CDR3 nucleotides: TGTGCCAGCGCCCGGGGGACGGGTGGCAATCAGCCCCAGCATTTT. It translates to CASARGTGGNQPQHF.